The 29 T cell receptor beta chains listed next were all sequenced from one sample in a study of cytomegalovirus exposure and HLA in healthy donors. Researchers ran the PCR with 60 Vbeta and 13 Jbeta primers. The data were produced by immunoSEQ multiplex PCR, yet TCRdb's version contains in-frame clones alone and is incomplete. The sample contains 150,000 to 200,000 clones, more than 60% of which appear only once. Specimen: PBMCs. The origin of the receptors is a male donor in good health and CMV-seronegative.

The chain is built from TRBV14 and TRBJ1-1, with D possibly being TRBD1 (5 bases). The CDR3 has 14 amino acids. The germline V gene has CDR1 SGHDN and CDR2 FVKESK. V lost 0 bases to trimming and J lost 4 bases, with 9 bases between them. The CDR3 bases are TGTGCCAGCAGCCAAGAAGCAGGGCGCACTGAAGCTTTCTTT. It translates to CASSQEAGRTEAFF.

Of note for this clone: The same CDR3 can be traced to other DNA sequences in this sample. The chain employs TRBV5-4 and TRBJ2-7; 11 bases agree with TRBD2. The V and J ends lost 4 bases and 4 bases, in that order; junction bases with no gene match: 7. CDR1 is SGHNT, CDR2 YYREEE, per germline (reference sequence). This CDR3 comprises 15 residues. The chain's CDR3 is CASSPASGGIYEQYF. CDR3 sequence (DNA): TGTGCCAGCAGCCCAGCTAGCGGGGGGATATACGAGCAGTACTTC.

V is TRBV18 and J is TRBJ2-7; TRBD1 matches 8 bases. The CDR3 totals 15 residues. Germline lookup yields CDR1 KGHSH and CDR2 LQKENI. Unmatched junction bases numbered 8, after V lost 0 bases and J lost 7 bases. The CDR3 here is CASSPPGTGLREQYF. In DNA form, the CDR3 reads TGTGCCAGCTCACCACCCGGGACAGGCTTGAGGGAGCAGTACTTC.

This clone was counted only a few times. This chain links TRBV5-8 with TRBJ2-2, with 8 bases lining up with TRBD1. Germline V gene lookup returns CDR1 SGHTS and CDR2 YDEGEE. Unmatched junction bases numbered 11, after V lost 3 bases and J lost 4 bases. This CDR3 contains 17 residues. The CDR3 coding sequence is TGTGCCAGCAGCTCAGGAGAGGACAGGGTCCTCACCGGGGAGCTGTTTTTT. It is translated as CASSSGEDRVLTGELFF.

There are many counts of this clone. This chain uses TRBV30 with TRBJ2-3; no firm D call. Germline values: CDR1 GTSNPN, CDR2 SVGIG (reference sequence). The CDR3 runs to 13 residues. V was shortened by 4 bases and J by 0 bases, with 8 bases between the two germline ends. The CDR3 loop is CAWNPRSTDTQYF. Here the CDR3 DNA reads TGTGCCTGGAACCCCAGGAGCACAGATACGCAGTATTTT.

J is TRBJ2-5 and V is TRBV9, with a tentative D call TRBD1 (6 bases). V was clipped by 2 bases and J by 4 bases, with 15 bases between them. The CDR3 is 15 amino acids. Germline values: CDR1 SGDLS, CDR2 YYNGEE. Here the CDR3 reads CASSVDGGGSETQYF. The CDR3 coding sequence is TGTGCCAGCAGCGTCGATGGGGGCGGGTCAGAGACCCAGTACTTC.

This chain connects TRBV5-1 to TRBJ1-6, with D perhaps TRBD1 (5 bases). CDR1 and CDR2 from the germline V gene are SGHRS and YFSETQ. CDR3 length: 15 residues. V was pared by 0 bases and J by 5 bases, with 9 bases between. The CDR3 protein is CASSLGWGDNSPLHF. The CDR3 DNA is TGCGCCAGCAGCTTGGGGTGGGGGGATAATTCACCCCTCCACTTT.

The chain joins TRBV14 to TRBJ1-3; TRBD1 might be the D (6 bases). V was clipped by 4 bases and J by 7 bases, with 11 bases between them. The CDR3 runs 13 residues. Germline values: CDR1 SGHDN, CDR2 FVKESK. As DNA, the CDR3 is TGTGCCAGCAGCCGACAGGTCTCCAACACCATATATTTT. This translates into CASSRQVSNTIYF. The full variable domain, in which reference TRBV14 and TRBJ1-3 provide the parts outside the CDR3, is EAGVTQFPSHSVIEKGQTVTLRCDPISGHDNLYWYRRVMGKEIKFLLHFVKESKQDESGMPNNRFLAERTGGTYSTLKVQPAELEDSGVYFCASSRQVSNTIYFGEGSWLTVV.

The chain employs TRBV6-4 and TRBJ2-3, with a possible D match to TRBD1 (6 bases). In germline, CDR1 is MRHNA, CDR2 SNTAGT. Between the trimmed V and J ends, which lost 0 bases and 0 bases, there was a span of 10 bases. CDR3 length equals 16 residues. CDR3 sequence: CASSDSGQSSTDTQYF. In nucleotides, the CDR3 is TGTGCCAGCAGTGACTCCGGACAGTCTAGCACAGATACGCAGTATTTT.

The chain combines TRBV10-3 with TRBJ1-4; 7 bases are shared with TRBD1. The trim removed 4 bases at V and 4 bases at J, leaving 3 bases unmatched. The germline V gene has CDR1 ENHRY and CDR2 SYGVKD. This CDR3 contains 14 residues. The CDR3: CAISAGGSNEKLFF. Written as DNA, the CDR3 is TGTGCCATCAGTGCAGGGGGAAGTAATGAAAAACTGTTTTTT.

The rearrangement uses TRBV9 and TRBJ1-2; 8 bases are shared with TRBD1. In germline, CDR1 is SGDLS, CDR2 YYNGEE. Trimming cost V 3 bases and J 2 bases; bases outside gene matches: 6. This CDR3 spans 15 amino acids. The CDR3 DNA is TGTGCCAGCAGCGCTAACCGGGACAGGAACTATGGCTACACCTTC. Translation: CASSANRDRNYGYTF.

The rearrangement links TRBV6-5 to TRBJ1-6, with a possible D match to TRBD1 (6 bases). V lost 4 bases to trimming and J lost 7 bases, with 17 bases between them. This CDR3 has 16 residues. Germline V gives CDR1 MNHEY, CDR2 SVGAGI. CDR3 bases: TGTGCCAGCAGTTTTGTCTCGGGGACAACCAATTCACCCCTCCACTTT. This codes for CASSFVSGTTNSPLHF.

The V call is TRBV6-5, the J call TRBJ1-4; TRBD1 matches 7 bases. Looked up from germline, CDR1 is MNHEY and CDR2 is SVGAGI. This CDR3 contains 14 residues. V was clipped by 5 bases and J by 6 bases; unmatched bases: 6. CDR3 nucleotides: TGTGCCAGCAGTCTCCGGGACAGATATGAAAAACTGTTTTTT. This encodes CASSLRDRYEKLFF.

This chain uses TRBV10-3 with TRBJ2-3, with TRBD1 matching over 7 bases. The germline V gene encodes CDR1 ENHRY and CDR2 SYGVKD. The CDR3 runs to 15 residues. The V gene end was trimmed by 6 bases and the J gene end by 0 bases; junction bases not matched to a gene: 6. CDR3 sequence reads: CAISLSGGSTDTQYF. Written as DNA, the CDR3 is TGTGCCATCAGCCTTTCAGGGGGTAGCACAGATACGCAGTATTTT.

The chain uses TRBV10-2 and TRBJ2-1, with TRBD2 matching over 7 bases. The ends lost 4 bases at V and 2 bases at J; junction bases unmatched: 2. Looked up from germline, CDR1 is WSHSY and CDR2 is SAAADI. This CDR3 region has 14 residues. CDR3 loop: CASSASGTYNEQFF. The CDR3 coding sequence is TGCGCCAGCAGTGCTAGCGGTACCTACAATGAGCAGTTCTTC.

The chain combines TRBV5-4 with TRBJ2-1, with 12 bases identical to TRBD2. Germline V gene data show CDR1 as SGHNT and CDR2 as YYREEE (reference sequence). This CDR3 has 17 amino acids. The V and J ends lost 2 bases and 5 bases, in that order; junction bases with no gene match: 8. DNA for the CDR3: TGTGCCAGCAGCTTTCGACTAGCGGGGGTCTCGAACAATGAGCAGTTCTTC. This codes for CASSFRLAGVSNNEQFF.

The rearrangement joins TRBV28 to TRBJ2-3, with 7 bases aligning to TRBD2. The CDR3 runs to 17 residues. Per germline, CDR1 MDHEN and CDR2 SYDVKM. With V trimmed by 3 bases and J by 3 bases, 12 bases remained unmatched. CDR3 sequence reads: CASSFFRVAGITDTQYF. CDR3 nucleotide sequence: TGTGCCAGCAGTTTTTTCAGGGTAGCGGGTATTACAGATACGCAGTATTTT.

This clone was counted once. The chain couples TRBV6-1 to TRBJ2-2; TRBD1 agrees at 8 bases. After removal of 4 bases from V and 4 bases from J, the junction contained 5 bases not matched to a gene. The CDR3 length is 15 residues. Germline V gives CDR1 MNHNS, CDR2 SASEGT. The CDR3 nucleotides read TGTGCCAGCAGTGCAGGGACAGGAGTCACCGGGGAGCTGTTTTTT. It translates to CASSAGTGVTGELFF.

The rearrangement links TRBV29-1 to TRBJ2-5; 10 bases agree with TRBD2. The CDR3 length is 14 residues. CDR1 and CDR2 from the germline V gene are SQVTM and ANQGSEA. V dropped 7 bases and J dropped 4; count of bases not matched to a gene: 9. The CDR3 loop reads CSAEPGTSVETQYF. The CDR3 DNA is TGCAGCGCCGAACCCGGGACTAGCGTAGAGACCCAGTACTTC.

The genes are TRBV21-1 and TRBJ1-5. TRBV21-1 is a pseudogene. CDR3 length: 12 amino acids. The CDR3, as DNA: TGTGCCAGCAGCAAACCCGAGCTCACCCAGCATTTT. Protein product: CASSKPELTQHF.

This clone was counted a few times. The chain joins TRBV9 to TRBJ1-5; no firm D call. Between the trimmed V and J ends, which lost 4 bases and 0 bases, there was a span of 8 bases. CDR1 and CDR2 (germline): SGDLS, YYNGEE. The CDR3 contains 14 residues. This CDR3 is CASSLDYSNQPQHF. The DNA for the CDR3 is TGTGCCAGCAGCTTAGACTATAGCAATCAGCCCCAGCATTTT.

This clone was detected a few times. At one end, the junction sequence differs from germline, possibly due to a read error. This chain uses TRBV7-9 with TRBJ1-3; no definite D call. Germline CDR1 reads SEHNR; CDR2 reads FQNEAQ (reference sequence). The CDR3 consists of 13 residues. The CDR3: CSSSLEPGNTIYF. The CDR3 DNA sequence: TGTTCCAGCAGCTTAGAGCCTGGAAACACCATATATTTT.

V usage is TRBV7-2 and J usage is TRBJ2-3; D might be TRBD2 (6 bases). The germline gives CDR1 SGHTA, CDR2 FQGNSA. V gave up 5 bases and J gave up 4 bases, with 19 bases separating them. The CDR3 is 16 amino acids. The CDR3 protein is CASSLVGGVTSDTQYF. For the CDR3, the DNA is TGTGCCAGCAGCCTAGTGGGAGGTGTTACATCAGATACGCAGTATTTT.

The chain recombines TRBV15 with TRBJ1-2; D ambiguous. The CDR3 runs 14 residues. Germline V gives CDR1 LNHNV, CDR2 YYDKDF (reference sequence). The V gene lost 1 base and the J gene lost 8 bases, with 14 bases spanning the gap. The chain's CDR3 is CATSRVGGLLGYTF. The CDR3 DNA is TGTGCCACCAGCAGAGTCGGCGGCCTTTTAGGCTACACCTTC.

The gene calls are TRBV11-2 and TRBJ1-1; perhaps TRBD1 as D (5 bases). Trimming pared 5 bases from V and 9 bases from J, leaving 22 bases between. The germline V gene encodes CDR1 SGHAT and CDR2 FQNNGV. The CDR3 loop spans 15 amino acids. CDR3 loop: CASSEPRLGVGKAFF. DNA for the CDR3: TGTGCCAGCAGCGAACCCCGTCTAGGGGTTGGTAAAGCTTTCTTT.

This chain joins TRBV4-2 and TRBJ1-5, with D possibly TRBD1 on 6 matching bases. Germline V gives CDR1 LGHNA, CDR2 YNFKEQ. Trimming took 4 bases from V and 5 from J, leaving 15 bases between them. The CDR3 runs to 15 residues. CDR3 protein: CASSPGTPQDQPQHF. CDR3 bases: TGTGCCAGCAGCCCCGGGACACCACAAGATCAGCCCCAGCATTTT.

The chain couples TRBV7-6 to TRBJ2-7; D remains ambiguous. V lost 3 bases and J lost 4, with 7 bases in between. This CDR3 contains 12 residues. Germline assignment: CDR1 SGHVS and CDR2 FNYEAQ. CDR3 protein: CASSFSGYEQYF. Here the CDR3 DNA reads TGTGCCAGCAGCTTTTCCGGTTACGAGCAGTACTTC.

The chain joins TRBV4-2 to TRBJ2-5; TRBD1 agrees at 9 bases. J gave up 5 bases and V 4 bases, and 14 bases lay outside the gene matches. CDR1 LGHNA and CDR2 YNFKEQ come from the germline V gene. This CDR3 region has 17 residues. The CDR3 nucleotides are TGTGCCAGCAGCCCCCCGGCTGGAGGACAGGGGAGGGAGACCCAGTACTTC. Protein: CASSPPAGGQGRETQYF.

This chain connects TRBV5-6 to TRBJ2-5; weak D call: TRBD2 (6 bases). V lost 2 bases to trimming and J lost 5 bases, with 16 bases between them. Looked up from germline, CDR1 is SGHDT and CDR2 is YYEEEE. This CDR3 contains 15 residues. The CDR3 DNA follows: TGTGCCAGCAGCTTTTTGTCGACTGGGGGGGAGACCCAGTACTTC. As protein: CASSFLSTGGETQYF.